These T cell receptor beta chains were read from a single sample in a study of T cell responses to AZD1222 COVID-19 vaccine. The repertoire was sequenced with immunoSEQ multiplex PCR; TCRdb's copy has only in-frame clones and lacks some. Of about 130,000 clones in the sample, about 91% are singletons; the top ten hold over 2.5%. The sequencing here drew on peripheral blood, taken on day 0 of AZD1222 vaccination. Receptors originate from an adult in good health. The CDR3 runs from the conserved cysteine through the conserved F or W. D genes are given only for firm matches. Clone size appears in some rows only: once, few, many, or a class for an expanded clone.

d_gene,j_gene,v_gene,abundance,CDR3aa,CDR3nt
NA,TRBJ2-1,TRBV24-1,NA,CATGSASGEIYNEQFF,TGTGCCACCGGGAGCGCCTCAGGGGAAATCTACAATGAGCAGTTCTTC
TRBD1,TRBJ2-3,TRBV7-8,NA,CASSGPGQGRTDTQYF,TGTGCCAGCAGCGGCCCGGGACAGGGAAGGACAGATACGCAGTATTTT
NA,TRBJ1-5,TRBV3-1/TRBV3-2,once,CASSQDTGFGQPQHF,TGTGCCAGCAGCCAAGACACAGGGTTTGGTCAGCCCCAGCATTTT
NA,TRBJ1-1,TRBV20-1,NA,CSATDGLEAFF,TGCAGTGCTACGGACGGATTAGAAGCTTTCTTT
NA,TRBJ1-1,TRBV3-1/TRBV3-2,NA,CASREGRGSEAFF,TGTGCCAGCAGAGAGGGGCGAGGGTCTGAAGCTTTCTTT
NA,TRBJ1-2,TRBV7-9,NA,CASRKQVADYGYTF,TGTGCCAGCAGGAAACAGGTAGCGGATTATGGCTACACCTTC
TRBD1,TRBJ2-3,TRBV6-5,NA,CASTDRGDLNTQYF,TGTGCCAGCACCGACAGGGGGGATCTAAATACGCAGTATTTT
NA,TRBJ1-5,TRBV6-2/TRBV6-3,NA,CASSTGNPFSNQPQHF,TGTGCCAGCAGTACAGGGAACCCCTTCAGCAATCAGCCCCAGCATTTT
NA,TRBJ2-7,TRBV5-1,NA,CASSDGRGAREQYF,TGCGCCAGCAGCGACGGACGGGGGGCAAGAGAGCAGTACTTC
TRBD1,TRBJ1-1,TRBV30,NA,CAWSVWSEDRGMNTEAFF,TGTGCCTGGAGTGTATGGAGCGAGGACAGGGGCATGAACACTGAAGCTTTCTTT
NA,TRBJ1-3,TRBV7-2,NA,CASSVQGGSSGNTIYF,TGTGCCAGCAGCGTACAAGGGGGTTCCTCTGGAAACACCATATATTTT
NA,TRBJ1-5,TRBV7-2,NA,CASSLGGVQPQHF,TGTGCCAGCAGCTTAGGCGGGGTCCAGCCCCAGCATTTT
TRBD1,TRBJ1-5,TRBV27,NA,CASSFGQGGHQPQHF,TGTGCCAGCAGTTTTGGGCAGGGGGGACATCAGCCCCAGCATTTT
TRBD2,TRBJ2-7,TRBV11-2,NA,CASSLWSGTTYEQYF,TGTGCCAGCAGCTTATGGTCCGGGACTACCTACGAGCAGTACTTC
TRBD2,TRBJ2-5,TRBV15,NA,CATSRELAGVPKETQYF,TGTGCCACCAGCAGAGAACTAGCGGGAGTGCCGAAAGAGACCCAGTACTTC
NA,TRBJ1-1,TRBV10-1,NA,CASSESGSPRAAEAFF,TGCGCCAGCAGTGAGTCTGGCAGCCCCCGCGCCGCTGAAGCTTTCTTT